A selection of T cell receptor beta chains follows, all from one sample in a study of vaccination and CD4 T cells after COVID-19. TCRdb redid the calling of the PCR reads with MiXCR, one entry per CDR3 protein. The sample consists of about 6,800 distinct CDR3 sequences, 33% of them appearing once. For these TCRs, the target antigens are not known. The sequenced sample was CD4+ T cells from blood, cultured in vitro. The receptor source for this set is a human donor in good health. The conserved cysteine and the conserved F or W are not part of the CDR3 here. Fields, in order: V gene, CDR3 length, J gene, CDR3 protein.

V gene: TRBV7-2; CDR3 length: 12; J gene: TRBJ1-1; CDR3 protein: ASSLGGVGTEAF
V gene: TRBV20-1; CDR3 length: 14; J gene: TRBJ2-5; CDR3 protein: SARDLTGGNQETQY
V gene: TRBV7-2; CDR3 length: 12; J gene: TRBJ2-7; CDR3 protein: ASSLGWNSYEQY
V gene: TRBV28; CDR3 length: 10; J gene: TRBJ2-5; CDR3 protein: ASSSGVTAQY
V gene: TRBV20-1; CDR3 length: 15; J gene: TRBJ1-5; CDR3 protein: SARDISRAGSNQPQH
V gene: TRBV28; CDR3 length: 14; J gene: TRBJ2-1; CDR3 protein: ASSRWTSEGGGEQF
V gene: TRBV7-9; CDR3 length: 13; J gene: TRBJ1-6; CDR3 protein: ASSFVDSSYSPLH
V gene: TRBV6-1; CDR3 length: 10; J gene: TRBJ2-7; CDR3 protein: ASSRGQYEQY
V gene: TRBV28; CDR3 length: 10; J gene: TRBJ1-2; CDR3 protein: ASSPQVGGYT
V gene: TRBV5-6; CDR3 length: 15; J gene: TRBJ2-1; CDR3 protein: ASSWAAPIGLVDEQF
V gene: TRBV7-2; CDR3 length: 14; J gene: TRBJ2-7; CDR3 protein: ASSLELGRQLGTQY
V gene: TRBV7-2; CDR3 length: 12; J gene: TRBJ2-3; CDR3 protein: ASSPSLQGDTQY
V gene: TRBV7-2; CDR3 length: 9; J gene: TRBJ1-1; CDR3 protein: ASSTHTEAF
V gene: TRBV7-2; CDR3 length: 16; J gene: TRBJ2-5; CDR3 protein: ASSLSLAGGPRAETQY
V gene: TRBV6-1; CDR3 length: 13; J gene: TRBJ2-5; CDR3 protein: ASSTTGRGGETQY
V gene: TRBV7-9; CDR3 length: 11; J gene: TRBJ2-3; CDR3 protein: ASSLVGTDTQY
V gene: TRBV24-1; CDR3 length: 11; J gene: TRBJ2-7; CDR3 protein: ATSDFSGVEQY
V gene: TRBV5-8; CDR3 length: 10; J gene: TRBJ2-1; CDR3 protein: ASSSNWREQF
V gene: TRBV7-9; CDR3 length: 13; J gene: TRBJ1-2; CDR3 protein: ASTRIGGGGYGYT
V gene: TRBV6-2/TRBV6-3; CDR3 length: 11; J gene: TRBJ2-7; CDR3 protein: ASSPSPPYEQY
V gene: TRBV20-1; CDR3 length: 14; J gene: TRBJ1-5; CDR3 protein: SATQLPGARNQPQH
V gene: TRBV5-6; CDR3 length: 13; J gene: TRBJ1-5; CDR3 protein: ASSLRRGSNQPQH
V gene: TRBV27; CDR3 length: 16; J gene: TRBJ2-7; CDR3 protein: ASSLRFDGGWSTYEQY